This TCR beta chain appears in the sequencing data of a study of T cell responses to AZD1222 COVID-19 vaccine. Overall study: Second doses were pooled across both intervals (about 4 or about 12 weeks).

J was trimmed by 3 bases and V by 2 bases; bases with no gene match: 1. Per germline, CDR1 KGHSH and CDR2 LQKENI. This CDR3 contains 13 residues. Sequencing used immunoSEQ multiplex PCR; TCRdb keeps in-frame clones, though not all of them. The sample records over 150,000 clones, over 75% being singletons. As to this clone: The antigen is undetermined.

Whole-study results and caveats: Vaccine-related CD4 TCRs covered spike, predominating at 160-218 and 743-854. Regions left unmutated in variants are reportedly the target of nearly half of spike-specific TCRs.

Sequenced here: peripheral blood, sampled on day 0 of AZD1222 vaccination. The genes are TRBV18 and TRBJ2-7, with TRBD2 matching 7 bases. The receptor comes from an adult in good health. CDR3 amino acids: CASSPAGDYEQYF. CDR3 bases: TGTGCCAGCTCACCAGCGGGGGACTACGAGCAGTACTTC.